This T cell receptor beta chain was found in a study of glioma-infiltrating T cells. TCR alpha and beta CDR3 regions were amplified from RNA using iRepertoire nested multiplex PCR. TCRdb recomputed calls from the multiplex PCR reads with MiXCR, one row per CDR3 protein. Of about 130,000 distinct CDR3 sequences listed, roughly 25% are singletons. This clonotype has a count of ten or more. As yet, its antigen is unknown. Study findings and constraints: Only very few CDR3 sequences appeared in both tissue and blood. Above-expected tissue-blood divergence occurred in all gliomas, most in low-grade ones.

V lost 6 bases and J lost 3; bases outside the gene matches: 3. The CDR3 sequence is 14 residues long. This rearrangement joins TRBV12-3 or TRBV12-4 to TRBJ2-3; TRBD2 matches 10 bases. Sequenced material: glioma tissue, nonneoplastic brain tissue, or PBMCs (not recorded which). This TCR was sampled from a human donor with low-grade glioma or glioblastoma, undergoing nonglioma brain surgery, or in good health (not recorded which). The CDR3 nucleotides read TGTGCCAGCAGCCCGGGACTAGCGACAGATACGCAGTATTTT. Protein sequence: CASSPGLATDTQYF.